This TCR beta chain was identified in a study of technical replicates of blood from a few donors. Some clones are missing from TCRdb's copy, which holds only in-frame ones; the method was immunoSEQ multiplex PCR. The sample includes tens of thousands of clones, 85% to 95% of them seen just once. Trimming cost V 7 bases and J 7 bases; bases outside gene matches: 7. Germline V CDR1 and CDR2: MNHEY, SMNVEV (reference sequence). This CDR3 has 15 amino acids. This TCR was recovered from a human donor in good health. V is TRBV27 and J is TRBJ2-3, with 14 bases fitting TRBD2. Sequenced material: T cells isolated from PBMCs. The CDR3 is CASTVGTSGRYTQYF. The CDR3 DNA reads TGTGCCAGCACCGTAGGGACTAGCGGGAGATATACGCAGTATTTT.